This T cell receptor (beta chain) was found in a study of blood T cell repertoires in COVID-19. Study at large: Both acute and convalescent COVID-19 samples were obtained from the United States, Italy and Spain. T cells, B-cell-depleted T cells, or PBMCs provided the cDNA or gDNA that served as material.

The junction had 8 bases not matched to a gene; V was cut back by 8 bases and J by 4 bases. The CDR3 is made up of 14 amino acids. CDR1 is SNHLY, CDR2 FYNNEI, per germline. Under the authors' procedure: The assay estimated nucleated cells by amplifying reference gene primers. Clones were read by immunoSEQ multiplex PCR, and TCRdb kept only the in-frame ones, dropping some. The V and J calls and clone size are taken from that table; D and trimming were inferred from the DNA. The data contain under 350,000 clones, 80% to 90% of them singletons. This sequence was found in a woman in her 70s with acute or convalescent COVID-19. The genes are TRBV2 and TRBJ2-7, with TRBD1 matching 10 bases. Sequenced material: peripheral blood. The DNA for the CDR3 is TGTGCCAGCGGGCCGGGACAGGGGCGGTACGAGCAGTACTTC. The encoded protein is CASGPGQGRYEQYF.